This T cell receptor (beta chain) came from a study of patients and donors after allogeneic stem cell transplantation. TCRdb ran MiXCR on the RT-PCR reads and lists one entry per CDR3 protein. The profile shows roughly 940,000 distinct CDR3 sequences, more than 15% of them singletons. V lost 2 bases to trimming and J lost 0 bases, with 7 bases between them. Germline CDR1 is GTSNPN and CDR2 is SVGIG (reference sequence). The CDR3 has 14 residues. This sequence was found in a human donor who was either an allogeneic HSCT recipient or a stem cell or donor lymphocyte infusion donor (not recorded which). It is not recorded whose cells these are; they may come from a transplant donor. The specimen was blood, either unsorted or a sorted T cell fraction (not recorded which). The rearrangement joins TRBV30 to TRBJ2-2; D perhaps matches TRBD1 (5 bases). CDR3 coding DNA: TGTGCCTGGAGTAGGGGATCGAACACCGGGGAGCTGTTTTTT. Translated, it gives CAWSRGSNTGELFF.